One sample yielded the 18 T cell receptor beta chains listed below, sequenced in a study of regulatory T cells in long-lasting Graves disease. In building TCR beta libraries, iRepertoire HTBI primers were used together with Arm-PCR of CDR3 regions. TCRdb independently ran MiXCR on the multiplex PCR reads; one entry per CDR3 protein. The repertoire holds under 700,000 distinct CDR3 sequences, 15% to 20% seen once, with 20% to 25% in the top ten. Time point given: newly diagnosed GD, antithyroid drugs for less than 3 months. PBMCs were the source of the RNA used for TCR sequencing. Another study also made use of these data, one on T cells in Graves' hyperthyroidism and ophthalmopathy.

The sequences come from peripheral blood mononuclear cells (PBMCs), collected at new diagnosis, from a patient treated with antithyroid drugs. All receptors derive from a woman aged 40-60 years with Graves disease.

This clonotype has at least ten counts. The chain uses TRBV5-1 and TRBJ1-2; tentatively, D is TRBD1 (6 bases). The V end was cut by 0 bases, the J end by 6 bases, with 12 bases between. Germline CDR1 reads SGHRS; CDR2 reads YFSETQ. This CDR3 is built from 14 residues. This chain's CDR3 is CASSLGNPGDGYTF. The CDR3 DNA reads as TGCGCCAGCAGCTTGGGAAACCCAGGGGATGGCTACACCTTC.

At least ten counts were recorded for this clonotype. The chain links TRBV7-2 to TRBJ2-4; the D gene is possibly TRBD1 (5 bases). Germline V gene data show CDR1 as SGHTA and CDR2 as FQGNSA. Trimming removed 0 bases from V and 6 bases from J, with 12 bases in between. This CDR3 has 15 amino acids. The CDR3 nucleotides are TGTGCCAGCAGCTTAGCTGTGACAGCCCTAAACATTCAGTACTTC. Protein sequence: CASSLAVTALNIQYF. The complete variable domain, with remaining parts taken from reference TRBV7-2 and TRBJ2-4, reads GAGVSQSPSNKVTEKGKDVELRCDPISGHTALYWYRQSLGQGLEFLIYFQGNSAPDKSGLPSDRFSAERTGGSVSTLTIQRTQQEDSAVYLCASSLAVTALNIQYFGAGTRLSVL.

A few counts support this clonotype. The chain couples TRBV18 to TRBJ1-4; tentative D call: TRBD1 (5 bases). Germline assignment: CDR1 KGHSH and CDR2 LQKENI. The CDR3 length is 14 residues. V was shortened by 6 bases and J by 5 bases, with 13 bases between the two germline ends. The CDR3 region has the DNA TGTGCCAGCTCCCCCCTCCAGGGAAATGAAAAACTGTTTTTT. Amino acid sequence: CASSPLQGNEKLFF.

The chain carries TRBV12-3 or TRBV12-4 and TRBJ2-7; 7 bases are shared with TRBD1. The CDR3 has 13 residues. The V segment lost 5 bases and the J segment 3 bases; nucleotides outside the gene matches: 4. CDR3 in amino acids: CASSDGTDYEQYF. In DNA form, the CDR3 reads TGTGCCAGCAGTGACGGGACAGACTACGAGCAGTACTTC.

J is TRBJ1-6 and V is TRBV10-3; unclear D gene. V dropped 6 bases and J dropped 0 bases, with 9 bases sitting between them. Germline CDR1 is ENHRY and CDR2 is SYGVKD. There are 15 residues in the CDR3. CDR3 region: CAIRVDISYNSPLHF. The CDR3 bases are TGTGCCATCAGAGTAGACATCTCCTATAATTCACCCCTCCACTTT.

The chain is built from TRBV19 and TRBJ2-2, with D tentatively TRBD1 (6 bases). The CDR3 consists of 15 residues. The germline V gene has CDR1 LNHDA and CDR2 SQIVND (reference sequence). With 6 bases removed from V and 3 bases from J, the gap between germline ends came to 14 bases. For the CDR3, the DNA is TGTGCCAGTAGAGCCCAGGGGACCGACACCGGGGAGCTGTTTTTT. The encoded protein is CASRAQGTDTGELFF.

This clonotype showed up just a few times. V is TRBV12-3 or TRBV12-4 and J is TRBJ1-2; TRBD1 agrees at 11 bases. Trimming removed 5 bases from V and 4 bases from J; junction bases left unmatched: 6. The CDR3 covers 15 residues. CDR3 sequence (DNA): TGTGCCAGCAGTGCCAGGACAGGGGGCATCTATGGCTACACCTTC. This sequence encodes CASSARTGGIYGYTF.

This clonotype was detected many times. This chain joins TRBV2 and TRBJ1-1, with D perhaps matching TRBD1 (6 bases). The length of the CDR3 is 16 residues. The germline gives CDR1 SNHLY, CDR2 FYNNEI. V was clipped by 8 bases and J by 0 bases, with 19 bases between them. This CDR3 reads CASGVGRQALNTEAFF. CDR3 DNA: TGTGCCAGCGGTGTAGGAAGACAGGCTCTGAACACTGAAGCTTTCTTT.

This clonotype has ten or more counts. This chain connects TRBV19 to TRBJ1-1; the match to TRBD1 covers 7 bases. The CDR3 sequence is 13 residues long. Germline lookup yields CDR1 LNHDA and CDR2 SQIVND (reference sequence). CDR3 loop: CAASGTVNTEAFF. The CDR3 DNA sequence: TGTGCTGCCTCTGGGACAGTGAACACTGAAGCTTTCTTT.

The chain couples TRBV12-3 or TRBV12-4 to TRBJ1-2; 7 bases line up with TRBD1. With 5 bases clipped from V and 4 bases from J, the junction kept 13 bases outside the gene matches. There are 16 residues in the CDR3. The CDR3 coding sequence is TGTGCCAGCAGTCCTGGGAGGGGGCGGGTGGGCTATGGCTACACCTTC. This gives the protein CASSPGRGRVGYGYTF.

The chain couples TRBV11-2 to TRBJ2-5; D is possibly TRBD2 (7 bases). Trimming cost V 2 bases and J 5 bases, with 15 bases left between them. Germline CDR1 reads SGHAT; CDR2 reads FQNNGV. The CDR3 totals 15 residues. This CDR3 reads CASSLTWGGLETQYF. As DNA, the CDR3 is TGTGCCAGCAGCTTAACCTGGGGGGGCCTTGAGACCCAGTACTTC.

With regard to this clonotype: One end of the junction does not line up with germline, which may come from a read error. The chain combines TRBV6-4 with TRBJ2-7; no definite D call. Germline V gene sequence: CDR1 MRHNA, CDR2 SNTAGT. The CDR3 has 17 residues. CDR3 coding DNA: TGTGCCAGCAGTGACCACGGTTGGAGCAGTCAGTTTTCCTTACCCCACTTC. It translates to CASSDHGWSSQFSLPHF.

This clonotype was observed at least ten times. The chain combines TRBV5-1 with TRBJ2-1, with a possible D match to TRBD1 (7 bases). CDR1 is SGHRS and CDR2 is YFSETQ in the germline V gene. V was pared by 4 bases and J by 5 bases, with 16 bases between. The CDR3 extends over 15 amino acids. The DNA of the CDR3 is TGCGCCAGCAGCACCCAGGGGGGACGAGACAATGAGCAGTTCTTC. It translates to CASSTQGGRDNEQFF. The full variable domain, in which reference TRBV5-1 and TRBJ2-1 provide the parts outside the CDR3, is KAGVTQTPRYLIKTRGQQVTLSCSPISGHRSVSWYQQTPGQGLQFLFEYFSETQRNKGNFPGRFSGRQFSNSRSEMNVSTLELGDSALYLCASSTQGGRDNEQFFGPGTRLTVL.

As concerns this clonotype: This could be a read error, since a much larger clone is one nucleotide away. V is TRBV29-1 and J is TRBJ2-3, with a tentative D call TRBD2 (6 bases). The CDR3 length is 15 residues. Germline values: CDR1 SQVTM, CDR2 ANQGSEA. Trimming shortened V by 4 bases and J by 5 bases, and 19 bases separated the two germline ends. Here the CDR3 DNA reads TGCAGCGTTGTAAGGTCTAGCGTGGGCGGAGATACGCAGTATTTT. Residues: CSVVRSSVGGDTQYF.

In its sample, this clonotype was seen many times. This chain joins TRBV18 and TRBJ2-7, with 7 bases that match TRBD1. The trim removed 4 bases at V and 5 bases at J, leaving 2 bases unmatched. Germline V gene lookup returns CDR1 KGHSH and CDR2 LQKENI. This CDR3 has 12 residues. The CDR3 region is CASSQGQDEQYF. Written as DNA, the CDR3 is TGTGCCAGCTCACAAGGACAGGACGAGCAGTACTTC.

V usage is TRBV6-1 and J usage is TRBJ1-2; possibly TRBD1 for D (5 bases). V shed 8 bases and J shed 5 bases, with 15 bases lying between them. This CDR3 spans 13 amino acids. Germline V gives CDR1 MNHNS, CDR2 SASEGT. CDR3 DNA: TGTGCCAGCGGCCGACCAGGGCGATATGGCTACACCTTC. As protein: CASGRPGRYGYTF.

This clonotype was recorded at least ten times. The chain is built from TRBV6-1 and TRBJ1-2; no clear D. Trimming removed 5 bases from V and 2 bases from J, with 9 bases in between. The length of the CDR3 is 13 residues. The germline V gene encodes CDR1 MNHNS and CDR2 SASEGT. CDR3 region: CASSHTVNYGYTF. CDR3 nucleotides: TGTGCCAGCAGTCATACAGTAAACTATGGCTACACCTTC.

This clonotype came up many times. V gene TRBV12-3 or TRBV12-4 combines with J gene TRBJ1-1, with a weak D call TRBD1 (5 bases). The CDR3 runs 16 residues. V was shortened by 2 bases and J by 6 bases, with 19 bases between the two germline ends. The CDR3 DNA follows: TGTGCCAGCAGTTTAACCCGGGGGGACCCCGGGGCTGAAGCTTTCTTT. Protein: CASSLTRGDPGAEAFF.